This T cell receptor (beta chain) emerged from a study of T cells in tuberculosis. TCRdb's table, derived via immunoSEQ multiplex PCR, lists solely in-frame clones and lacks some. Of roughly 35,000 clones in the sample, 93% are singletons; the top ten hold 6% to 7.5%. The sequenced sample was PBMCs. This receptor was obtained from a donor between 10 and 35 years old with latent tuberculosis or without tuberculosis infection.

The CDR3 spells CASRGGFLRQINTGELFF. CDR3 DNA sequence: TGTGCCAGTAGGGGGGGATTTCTGCGGCAGATCAACACCGGGGAGCTGTTTTTT. J is TRBJ2-2 and V is TRBV19, with D possibly being TRBD2 (6 bases). CDR1 and CDR2 from the germline V gene are LNHDA and SQIVND (reference sequence). V lost 6 bases to trimming and J lost 2 bases, with 22 bases between them. CDR3 length: 18 residues.